A single sample is the source of the 14 T cell receptor beta chains below, sequenced in a study of T cell repertoires in cytomegalovirus infection. These receptors lack a known antigen. Each CDR3 protein gets one entry after TCRdb re-called the reads with MiXCR. The sample has about 310,000 distinct CDR3 sequences, 20% to 25% seen once. The source was cultured PBMCs, collected from culture after CMV antigen stimulation. These receptors all stem from a human donor in good health (CMV status not recorded). Some clones in this sample may be carry-over from other donors' samples.

This clonotype was counted between two and nine times. The chain combines TRBV24-1 with TRBJ2-3; D may be TRBD1 (6 bases). This CDR3 region has 16 residues. Germline CDR1 reads KGHDR; CDR2 reads SFDVKD. The ends were cut back, 0 bases at V and 0 bases at J, with 9 bases in the middle. The CDR3 DNA sequence: TGTGCCACCAGTGATTTGCAGGGGTCGAGCACAGATACGCAGTATTTT. Protein sequence: CATSDLQGSSTDTQYF.

V usage is TRBV2 and J usage is TRBJ2-1; the match to TRBD2 covers 11 bases. CDR3 size: 16 residues. Per the germline V gene, CDR1 is SNHLY and CDR2 is FYNNEI. Losses at the gene ends were 5 bases for V and 3 bases for J; bases not matched to a gene: 6. CDR3 amino acids: CASSPWTSGRYNEQFF. DNA of the CDR3: TGTGCCAGCAGTCCTTGGACTAGCGGGCGCTACAATGAGCAGTTCTTC.

This chain connects TRBV29-1 to TRBJ1-5; TRBD1 matches at 7 bases. The germline V gene has CDR1 SQVTM and CDR2 ANQGSEA. V dropped 4 bases and J dropped 6; count of bases not matched to a gene: 9. The CDR3 is made up of 14 amino acids. The CDR3 bases are TGCAGCGTTGGAACAGGGGTATTGGGTCAGCCCCAGCATTTT. It encodes CSVGTGVLGQPQHF.

Of note for this clonotype: The junction departs from germline at one end; a sequencing error may be responsible. The V gene is TRBV7-7, the J gene TRBJ2-3, with D perhaps being TRBD1 or TRBD2 (5 bases each). The CDR3 runs 15 residues. Germline lookup yields CDR1 SSHAT and CDR2 FNYEAQ (reference sequence). The CDR3 reads CASSLGRLSTDTQYF. The CDR3 region has the DNA TGTGCTAGCAGCTTGGGACGCCTTAGCACAGATACGCAGTATTTT.

The table lists this clonotype with a few counts. CDR3 protein: CASRRQGTGPEAFF. Here the CDR3 DNA reads TGTGCCAGCAGGAGGCAGGGGACTGGGCCTGAAGCTTTCTTT. The rearrangement links TRBV6-1 to TRBJ1-1; D possibly corresponds to TRBD1 (6 bases). The V gene's germline CDR1 is MNHNS and CDR2 SASEGT. Trimming removed 6 bases at V and 6 bases at J, with 17 bases between. This CDR3 contains 14 residues.

V usage is TRBV7-9 and J usage is TRBJ2-1, with D uncertain. Germline V gene data show CDR1 as SEHNR and CDR2 as FQNEAQ (reference sequence). Trimming cost V 7 bases and J 1 base, with 8 bases left between them. This CDR3 comprises 13 residues. The CDR3 DNA follows: TGTGCCAGCACCTTGGGGTCCTACAATGAGCAGTTCTTC. Translation: CASTLGSYNEQFF.

This clonotype was seen many times. This chain links TRBV7-2 with TRBJ1-6; D might be TRBD1 (6 bases). Germline V lookup: CDR1 SGHTA, CDR2 FQGNSA. Trimming took 4 bases from V and 4 from J, leaving 8 bases between them. The CDR3 covers 14 residues. The CDR3 DNA reads TGTGCCAGCAGCTCAGGACAGTATAATTCACCCCTCCACTTT. Translation: CASSSGQYNSPLHF. Using reference TRBV7-2 and TRBJ1-6 for the parts outside the CDR3, the full variable domain is GAGVSQSPSNKVTEKGKDVELRCDPISGHTALYWYRQSLGQGLEFLIYFQGNSAPDKSGLPSDRFSAERTGGSVSTLTIQRTQQEDSAVYLCASSSGQYNSPLHFGNGTRLTVT.

This clonotype has just a few counts. The chain combines TRBV7-9 with TRBJ2-7; 7 positions agree with TRBD2. In germline, CDR1 is SEHNR, CDR2 FQNEAQ (reference sequence). V lost 5 bases to trimming and J lost 5 bases; unmatched junction nucleotides: 9. This CDR3 is 14 amino acids long. Here the CDR3 reads CASSHYSGGNEQYV. As DNA, the CDR3 is TGTGCCAGCAGCCACTATTCGGGGGGAAACGAGCAGTACGTC.

This clonotype was counted between two and nine times. V is TRBV19 and J is TRBJ2-1; 9 bases fit TRBD2. V trimming: 6 bases; J trimming: 7 bases; junction bases outside the gene matches: 10. The CDR3 runs to 15 residues. In germline, CDR1 is LNHDA, CDR2 SQIVND (reference sequence). CDR3 in amino acids: CASRTTGGRGNEQFF. DNA of the CDR3: TGTGCCAGTAGGACTACTGGCGGGAGGGGTAATGAGCAGTTCTTC.

This clonotype was seen repeatedly, ten times or more. The chain has TRBV7-2 and TRBJ1-1, with D possibly being TRBD1 (5 bases). Germline CDR1 reads SGHTA; CDR2 reads FQGNSA. The CDR3 spans 14 residues. Trimming cost V 5 bases and J 4 bases, with 14 bases left between them. CDR3 DNA sequence: TGTGCCAGCAGCCCCGGCCGGGGGACCACTGAAGCTTTCTTT. Its protein product is CASSPGRGTTEAFF.

The genes are TRBV6-6 and TRBJ2-1; 9 bases align to TRBD1. V shed 7 bases, J shed 6 bases, and the junction held 10 bases outside the gene matches. This CDR3 is 15 amino acids long. Germline CDR1 reads MNHNY; CDR2 reads SVGAGI (reference sequence). DNA for the CDR3: TGTGCCAGCAACTCCGGGACAGGGATTTCCAATGAGCAGTTCTTC. This sequence encodes CASNSGTGISNEQFF.

DNA of the CDR3: TGTGCCAGCAGTTTACTCACAGGGAAGGTTGGCTACACCTTC. Translation gives CASSLLTGKVGYTF. The rearrangement links TRBV12-3 or TRBV12-4 to TRBJ1-2, with a possible D match to TRBD1 (6 bases). The CDR3 is 14 residues long. With 2 bases removed from V and 7 bases from J, the gap between germline ends came to 14 bases.

In its sample, this clonotype was seen many times. The chain employs TRBV7-2 and TRBJ2-3; perhaps D is TRBD1 or TRBD2 (6 bases each). Trimming took 2 bases from V and 2 from J, leaving 26 bases between them. CDR3 length: 20 amino acids. Germline V CDR1 and CDR2: SGHTA, FQGNSA. The CDR3 coding sequence is TGTGCCAGCAGCTTAAGGGCGGGGACATACTTCCAATCTCCCACAGATACGCAGTATTTT. Residues: CASSLRAGTYFQSPTDTQYF.

The J gene is TRBJ1-5, the V gene TRBV28, with TRBD1 identical over 10 bases. This CDR3 contains 17 residues. Germline V lookup: CDR1 MDHEN, CDR2 SYDVKM. The V segment lost 6 bases and the J segment 5 bases; nucleotides outside the gene matches: 13. CDR3 coding DNA: TGTGCCAGCAGCCCTACTATGGACAGGGGGTGGCATCAGCCCCAGCATTTT. As protein: CASSPTMDRGWHQPQHF. Variable domain in full (rest from reference TRBV28 and TRBJ1-5): DVKVTQSSRYLVKRTGEKVFLECVQDMDHENMFWYRQDPGLGLRLIYFSYDVKMKEKGDIPEGYSVSREKKERFSLILESASTNQTSMYLCASSPTMDRGWHQPQHFGDGTRLSIL.